This section outlines one TCR beta chain sequence together with its context. Original processing notes: Amplified reference gene primers provided the basis for estimating nucleated cell counts. Method: immunoSEQ multiplex PCR; TCRdb's copy keeps in-frame clones and lacks some. The DNA gave D and trimming, while V, J and clone size come from that table. The sample shows about 310,000 clones, around 87% of them seen only once. This specimen comes from a study of blood T cell repertoires in COVID-19. The CDR3 contains 17 residues. Per germline, CDR1 KGHDR and CDR2 SFDVKD. J was trimmed by 8 bases and V by 4 bases; bases with no gene match: 10.

The source is a woman aged 50 to 60 who had recovered from COVID-19. Material for sequencing was peripheral blood. This sequence joins TRBV24-1 and TRBJ2-1; 13 nucleotides line up with TRBD2. The CDR3 reads CATSDGLAGDPLYEQFF. In DNA form, the CDR3 reads TGTGCCACCAGTGACGGACTAGCGGGAGATCCCCTATATGAGCAGTTCTTC.